Listed below are T cell receptor beta chains from one sample, sequenced in a study of early T cells in non-severe SARS-CoV-2 infection. TCRdb re-called the 5' RACE reads through MiXCR, storing one row per CDR3 protein. The sample carries about 84,000 distinct CDR3 sequences, around an eighth recorded once. Source material: whole blood. Receptor source: an adult who was a healthcare worker with PCR-confirmed SARS-CoV-2 infection or an uninfected control (not recorded which). CDR3s include the opening cysteine and the closing phenylalanine or tryptophan. D genes are given only for firm matches. A clone size is listed for some rows: how often the clone was seen (once, few, many), or a class if it is expanded.

>TRBJ1-5|16|.|TRBV6-2/TRBV6-3|few
CASSYSGGGVAQPQHF
>TRBJ2-4|17|TRBD2|TRBV7-2|few
CASSRRTSGSPKNIQYF
>TRBJ2-5|14|.|TRBV5-1|.
CASSIGNLQETQYF
>TRBJ1-5|17|.|TRBV5-6|many
CASSIRDGLYSNQPQHF
>TRBJ1-5|15|TRBD1|TRBV30|.
CAWSLAGGFNQPQHF
>TRBJ1-2|11|.|TRBV29-1|.
CSVRTVYGYTF
>TRBJ2-1|13|.|TRBV7-6|once
CASSPAVSRDWAF
>TRBJ1-5|14|.|TRBV10-3|.
CAIADRRENQPQHF
>TRBJ2-5|14|TRBD2|TRBV29-1|few
CSVVSGGAWETQYF
>TRBJ2-5|14|TRBD2|TRBV7-9|.
CASSELAGKETQYF
>TRBJ1-6|15|.|TRBV9|few
CASSVGPDHNSPLHF
>TRBJ2-7|18|.|TRBV7-8|few
CASSLHLIPGTASYEQYF
>TRBJ1-2|16|TRBD1|TRBV18|many
CASSLSGQVFNYGYTF
>TRBJ2-1|12|.|TRBV9|few
CASSVDEYEQFF
>TRBJ1-1|14|.|TRBV11-1|.
CASSWGQGNTEAFF
>TRBJ2-3|13|TRBD1|TRBV11-2|.
CASSMDRGDTQYF
>TRBJ1-1|14|.|TRBV28|.
CASSFDRRKTEAFF
>TRBJ1-5|14|.|TRBV7-2|many
CASSFTPQIQPQHF
>TRBJ2-1|16|TRBD2|TRBV12-3/TRBV12-4|many
CASRRTSGYSYNEQFF
>TRBJ1-2|12|.|TRBV20-1|.
CSATTGLYGYTF
>TRBJ2-1|14|TRBD1|TRBV19|many
CASRGTGDRNEQFF